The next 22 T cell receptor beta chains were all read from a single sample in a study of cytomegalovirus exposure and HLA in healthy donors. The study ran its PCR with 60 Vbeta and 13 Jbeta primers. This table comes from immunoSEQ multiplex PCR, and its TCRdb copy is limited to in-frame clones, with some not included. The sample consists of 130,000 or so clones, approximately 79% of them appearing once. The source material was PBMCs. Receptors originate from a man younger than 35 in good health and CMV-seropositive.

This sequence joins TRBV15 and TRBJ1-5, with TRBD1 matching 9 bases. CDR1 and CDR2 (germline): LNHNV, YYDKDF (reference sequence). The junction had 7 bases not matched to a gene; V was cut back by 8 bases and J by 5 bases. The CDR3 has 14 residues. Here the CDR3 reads CATSRDRVDQPQHF. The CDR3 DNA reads TGTGCCACCTCCCGGGACAGGGTGGATCAGCCCCAGCATTTT.

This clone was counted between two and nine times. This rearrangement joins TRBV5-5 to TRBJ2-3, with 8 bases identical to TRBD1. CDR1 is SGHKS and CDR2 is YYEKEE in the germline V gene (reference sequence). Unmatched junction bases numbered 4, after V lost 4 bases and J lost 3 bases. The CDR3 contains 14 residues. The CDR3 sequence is CASSRGQGTDTQYF. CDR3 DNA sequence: TGTGCCAGCAGCCGAGGACAGGGAACAGATACGCAGTATTTT. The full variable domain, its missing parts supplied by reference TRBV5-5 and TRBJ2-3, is DAGVTQSPTHLIKTRGQQVTLRCSPISGHKSVSWYQQVLGQGPQFIFQYYEKEERGRGNFPDRFSARQFPNYSSELNVNALLLGDSALYLCASSRGQGTDTQYFGPGTRLTVL.

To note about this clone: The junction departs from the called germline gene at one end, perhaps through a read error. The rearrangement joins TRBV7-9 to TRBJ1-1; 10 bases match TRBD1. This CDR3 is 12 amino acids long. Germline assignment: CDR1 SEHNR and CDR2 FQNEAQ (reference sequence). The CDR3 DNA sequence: TGTTCCAGCAGCCCCGGGACAGGGGCGGCTTTCTTT. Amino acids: CSSSPGTGAAFF.

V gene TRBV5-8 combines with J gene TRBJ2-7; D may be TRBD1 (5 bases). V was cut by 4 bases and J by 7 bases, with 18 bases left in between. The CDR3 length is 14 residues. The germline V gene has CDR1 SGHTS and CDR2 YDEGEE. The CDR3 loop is CASSPVWGLGEQYF. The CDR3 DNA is TGTGCCAGCAGCCCTGTGTGGGGCCTAGGGGAGCAGTACTTC.

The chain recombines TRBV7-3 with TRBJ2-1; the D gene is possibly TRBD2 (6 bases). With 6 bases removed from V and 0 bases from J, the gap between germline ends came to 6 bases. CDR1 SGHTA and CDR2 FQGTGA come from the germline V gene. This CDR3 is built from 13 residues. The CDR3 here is CASSSGSYNEQFF. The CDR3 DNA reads TGTGCCAGCAGTAGCGGCTCCTACAATGAGCAGTTCTTC.

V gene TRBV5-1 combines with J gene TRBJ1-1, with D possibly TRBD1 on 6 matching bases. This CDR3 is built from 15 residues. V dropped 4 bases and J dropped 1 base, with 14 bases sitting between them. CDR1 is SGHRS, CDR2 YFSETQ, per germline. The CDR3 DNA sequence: TGCGCCAGCAGCCGTGAAACAGGGCGGAACACTGAAGCTTTCTTT. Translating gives CASSRETGRNTEAFF.

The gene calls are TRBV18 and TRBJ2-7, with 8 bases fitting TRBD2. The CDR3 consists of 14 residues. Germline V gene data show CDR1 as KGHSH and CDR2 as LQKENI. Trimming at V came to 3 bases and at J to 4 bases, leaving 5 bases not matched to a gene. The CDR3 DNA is TGTGCCAGCTCACCCAGCGGGAGTAGATACGAGCAGTACTTC. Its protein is CASSPSGSRYEQYF.

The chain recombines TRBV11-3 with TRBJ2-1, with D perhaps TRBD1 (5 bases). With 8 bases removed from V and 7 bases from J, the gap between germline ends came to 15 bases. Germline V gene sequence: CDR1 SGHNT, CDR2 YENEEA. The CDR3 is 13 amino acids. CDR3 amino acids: CASSWGLGNEQFF. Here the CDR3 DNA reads TGTGCCAGCTCATGGGGCCTCGGGAATGAGCAGTTCTTC.

CDR3 bases: TGTGCCACCAGGGACAGGGGATTATCTGAAGCTTTCTTT. Its translation: CATRDRGLSEAFF. V and J are TRBV15 and TRBJ1-1; 9 positions agree with TRBD1. V shed 6 bases and J 6 bases; nucleotides not matched to a gene: 5. Germline-derived CDR1 and CDR2 are LNHNV and YYDKDF (reference sequence). The CDR3 is 13 amino acids.

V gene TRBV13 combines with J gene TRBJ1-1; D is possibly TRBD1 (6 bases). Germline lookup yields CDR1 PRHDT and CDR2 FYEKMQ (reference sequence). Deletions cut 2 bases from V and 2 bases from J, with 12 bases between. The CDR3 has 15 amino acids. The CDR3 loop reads CASSLRGGYNTEAFF. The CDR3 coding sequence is TGTGCCAGCAGCTTACGTGGGGGCTACAACACTGAAGCTTTCTTT.

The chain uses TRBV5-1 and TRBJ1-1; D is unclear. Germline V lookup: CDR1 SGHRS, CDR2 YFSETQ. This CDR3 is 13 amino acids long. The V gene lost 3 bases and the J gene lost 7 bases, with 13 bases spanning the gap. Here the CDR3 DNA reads TGCGCCAGCAGCTCCACGGACGGGAATGAAGCTTTCTTT. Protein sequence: CASSSTDGNEAFF. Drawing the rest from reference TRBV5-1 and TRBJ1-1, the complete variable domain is KAGVTQTPRYLIKTRGQQVTLSCSPISGHRSVSWYQQTPGQGLQFLFEYFSETQRNKGNFPGRFSGRQFSNSRSEMNVSTLELGDSALYLCASSSTDGNEAFFGQGTRLTVV.

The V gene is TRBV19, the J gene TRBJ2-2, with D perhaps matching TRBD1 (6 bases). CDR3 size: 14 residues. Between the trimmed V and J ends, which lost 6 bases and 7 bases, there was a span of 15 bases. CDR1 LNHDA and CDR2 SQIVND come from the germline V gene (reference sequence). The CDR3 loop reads CASRPDTGNGELFF. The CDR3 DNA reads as TGTGCCAGTAGGCCTGACACAGGGAACGGGGAGCTGTTTTTT.

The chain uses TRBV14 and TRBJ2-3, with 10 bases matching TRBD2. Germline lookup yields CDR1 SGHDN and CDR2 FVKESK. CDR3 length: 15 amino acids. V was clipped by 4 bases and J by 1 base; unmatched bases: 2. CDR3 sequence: CASSLSGRGTDTQYF. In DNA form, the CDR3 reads TGTGCCAGCAGCCTGAGCGGGAGGGGCACAGATACGCAGTATTTT. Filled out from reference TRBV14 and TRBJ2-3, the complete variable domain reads EAGVTQFPSHSVIEKGQTVTLRCDPISGHDNLYWYRRVMGKEIKFLLHFVKESKQDESGMPNNRFLAERTGGTYSTLKVQPAELEDSGVYFCASSLSGRGTDTQYFGPGTRLTVL.

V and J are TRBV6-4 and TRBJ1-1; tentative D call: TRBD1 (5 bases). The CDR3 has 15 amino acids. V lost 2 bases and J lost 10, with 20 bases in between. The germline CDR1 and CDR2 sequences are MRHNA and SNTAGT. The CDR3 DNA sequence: TGTGCCAGCAGTGACGATTTTACGGGGGGTCGAGGAGCTTTCTTT. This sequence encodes CASSDDFTGGRGAFF.

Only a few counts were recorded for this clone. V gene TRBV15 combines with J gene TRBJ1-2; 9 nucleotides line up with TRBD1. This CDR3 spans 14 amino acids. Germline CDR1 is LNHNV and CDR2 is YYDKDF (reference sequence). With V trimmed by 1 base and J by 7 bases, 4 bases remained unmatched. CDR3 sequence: CATSRGDRVFGYTF. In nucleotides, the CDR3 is TGTGCCACCAGCAGAGGGGACAGGGTCTTTGGCTACACCTTC.

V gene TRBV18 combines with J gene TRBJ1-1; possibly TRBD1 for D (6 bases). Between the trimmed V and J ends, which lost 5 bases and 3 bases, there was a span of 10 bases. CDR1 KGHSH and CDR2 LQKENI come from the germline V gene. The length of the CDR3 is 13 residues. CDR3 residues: CASSWTADTEAFF. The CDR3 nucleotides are TGTGCCAGCTCATGGACAGCCGACACTGAAGCTTTCTTT. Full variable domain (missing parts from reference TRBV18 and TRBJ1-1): NAGVMQNPRHLVRRRGQEARLRCSPMKGHSHVYWYRQLPEEGLKFMVYLQKENIIDESGMPKERFSAEFPKEGPSILRIQQVVRGDSAAYFCASSWTADTEAFFGQGTRLTVV.

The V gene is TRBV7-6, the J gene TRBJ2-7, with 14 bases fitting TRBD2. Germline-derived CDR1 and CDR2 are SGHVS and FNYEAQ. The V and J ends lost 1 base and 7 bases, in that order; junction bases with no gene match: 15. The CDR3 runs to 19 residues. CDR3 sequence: CASSLEAGLAGAFSGEQYF. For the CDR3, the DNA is TGTGCCAGCAGCTTAGAGGCGGGACTAGCGGGAGCCTTCTCTGGGGAGCAGTACTTC.

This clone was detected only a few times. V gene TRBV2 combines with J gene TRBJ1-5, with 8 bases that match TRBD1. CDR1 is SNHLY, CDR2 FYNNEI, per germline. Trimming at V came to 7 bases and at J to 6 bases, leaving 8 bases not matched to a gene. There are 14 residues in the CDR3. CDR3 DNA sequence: TGTGCCAGCACCTCGACAGGGGCGGGTCAGCCCCAGCATTTT. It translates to CASTSTGAGQPQHF. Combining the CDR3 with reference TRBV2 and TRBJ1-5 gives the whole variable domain EPEVTQTPSHQVTQMGQEVILRCVPISNHLYFYWYRQILGQKVEFLVSFYNNEISEKSEIFDDQFSVERPDGSNFTLKIRSTKLEDSAMYFCASTSTGAGQPQHFGDGTRLSIL.

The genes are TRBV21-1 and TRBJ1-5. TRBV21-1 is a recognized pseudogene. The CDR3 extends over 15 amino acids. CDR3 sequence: CASSGWRGTSQPQHF. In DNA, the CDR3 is TGTGCCAGCAGCGGGTGGCGGGGTACGAGTCAGCCCCAGCATTTT.

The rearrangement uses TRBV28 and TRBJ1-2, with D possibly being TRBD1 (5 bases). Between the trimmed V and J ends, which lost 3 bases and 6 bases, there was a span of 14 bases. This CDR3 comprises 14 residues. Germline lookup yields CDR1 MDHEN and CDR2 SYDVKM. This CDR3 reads CASSFGGGRDGYTF. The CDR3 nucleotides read TGTGCCAGCAGTTTCGGGGGAGGGCGAGATGGCTACACCTTC.

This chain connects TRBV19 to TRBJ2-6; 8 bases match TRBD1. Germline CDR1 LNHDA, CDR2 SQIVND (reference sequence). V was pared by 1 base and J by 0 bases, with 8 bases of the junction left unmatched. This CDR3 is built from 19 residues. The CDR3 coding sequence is TGTGCCAGTAGTATAGGATGGACAGGGCCCCTCTCTGGGGCCAACGTCCTGACTTTC. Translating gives CASSIGWTGPLSGANVLTF.

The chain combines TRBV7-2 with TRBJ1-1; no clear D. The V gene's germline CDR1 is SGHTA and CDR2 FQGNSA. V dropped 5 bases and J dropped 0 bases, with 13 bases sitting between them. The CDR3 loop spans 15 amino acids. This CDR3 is CASSLLSQMNTEAFF. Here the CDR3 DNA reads TGTGCCAGCAGCCTCCTTAGTCAAATGAACACTGAAGCTTTCTTT. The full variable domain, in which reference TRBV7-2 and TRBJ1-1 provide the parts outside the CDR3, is GAGVSQSPSNKVTEKGKDVELRCDPISGHTALYWYRQSLGQGLEFLIYFQGNSAPDKSGLPSDRFSAERTGGSVSTLTIQRTQQEDSAVYLCASSLLSQMNTEAFFGQGTRLTVV.